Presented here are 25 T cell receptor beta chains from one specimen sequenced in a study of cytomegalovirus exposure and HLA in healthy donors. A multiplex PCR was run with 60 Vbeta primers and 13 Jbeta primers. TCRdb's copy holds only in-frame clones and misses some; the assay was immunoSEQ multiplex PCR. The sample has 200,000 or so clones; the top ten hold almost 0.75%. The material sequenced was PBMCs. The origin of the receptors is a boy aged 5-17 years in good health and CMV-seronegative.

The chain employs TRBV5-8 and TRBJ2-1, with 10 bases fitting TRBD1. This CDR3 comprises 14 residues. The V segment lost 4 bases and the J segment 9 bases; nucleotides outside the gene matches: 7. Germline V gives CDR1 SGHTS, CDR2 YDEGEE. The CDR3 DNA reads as TGTGCCAGCAGCACAAGACAGGGGGCCCGTGAGCAGTTCTTC. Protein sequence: CASSTRQGAREQFF.

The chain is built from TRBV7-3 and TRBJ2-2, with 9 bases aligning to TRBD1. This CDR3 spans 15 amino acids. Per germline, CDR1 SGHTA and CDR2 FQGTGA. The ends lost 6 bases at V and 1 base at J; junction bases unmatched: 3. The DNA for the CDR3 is TGTGCCAGCAGGACAGGGGGTCTGAACACCGGGGAGCTGTTTTTT. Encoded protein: CASRTGGLNTGELFF.

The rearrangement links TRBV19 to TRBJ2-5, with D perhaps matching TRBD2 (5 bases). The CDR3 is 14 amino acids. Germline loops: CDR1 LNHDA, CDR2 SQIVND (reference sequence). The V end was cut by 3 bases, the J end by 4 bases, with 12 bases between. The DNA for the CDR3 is TGTGCCAGTAGTATGGTCACTGGAGGAGAGACCCAGTACTTC. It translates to CASSMVTGGETQYF.

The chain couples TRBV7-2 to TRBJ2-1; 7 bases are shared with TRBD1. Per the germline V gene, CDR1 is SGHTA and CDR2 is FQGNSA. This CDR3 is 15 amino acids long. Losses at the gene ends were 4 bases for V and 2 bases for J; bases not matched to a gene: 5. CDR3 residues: CASSYSGTAYNEQFF. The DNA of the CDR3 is TGTGCCAGCAGCTACTCCGGGACAGCCTACAATGAGCAGTTCTTC.

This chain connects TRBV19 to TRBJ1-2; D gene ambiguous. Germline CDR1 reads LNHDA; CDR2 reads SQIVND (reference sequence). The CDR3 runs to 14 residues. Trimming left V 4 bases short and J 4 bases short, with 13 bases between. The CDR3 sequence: CASSTPLEGYGYTF. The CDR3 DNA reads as TGTGCCAGTAGTACCCCGCTGGAGGGCTATGGCTACACCTTC.

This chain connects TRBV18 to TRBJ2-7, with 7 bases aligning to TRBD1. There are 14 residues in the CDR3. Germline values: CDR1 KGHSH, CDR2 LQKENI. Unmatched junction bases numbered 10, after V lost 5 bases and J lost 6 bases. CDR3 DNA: TGTGCCAGCTCAGCGACGACAGGGACCCGCGAGCAGTACTTC. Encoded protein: CASSATTGTREQYF. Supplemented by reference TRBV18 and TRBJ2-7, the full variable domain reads NAGVMQNPRHLVRRRGQEARLRCSPMKGHSHVYWYRQLPEEGLKFMVYLQKENIIDESGMPKERFSAEFPKEGPSILRIQQVVRGDSAAYFCASSATTGTREQYFGPGTRLTVT.

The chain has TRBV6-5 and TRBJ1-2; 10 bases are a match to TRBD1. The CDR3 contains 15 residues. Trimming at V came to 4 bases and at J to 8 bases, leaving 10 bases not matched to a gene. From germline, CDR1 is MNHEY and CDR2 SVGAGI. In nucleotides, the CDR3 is TGTGCCAGCAGTTCTGGGACAGGGGAATGGATAGGCTACACCTTC. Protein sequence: CASSSGTGEWIGYTF.

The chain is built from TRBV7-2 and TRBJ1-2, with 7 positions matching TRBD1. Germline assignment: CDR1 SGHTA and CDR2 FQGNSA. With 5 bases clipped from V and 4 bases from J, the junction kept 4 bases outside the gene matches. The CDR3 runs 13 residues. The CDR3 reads CASSRSGGYGYTF. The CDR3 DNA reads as TGTGCCAGCAGCCGCTCAGGGGGCTATGGCTACACCTTC.

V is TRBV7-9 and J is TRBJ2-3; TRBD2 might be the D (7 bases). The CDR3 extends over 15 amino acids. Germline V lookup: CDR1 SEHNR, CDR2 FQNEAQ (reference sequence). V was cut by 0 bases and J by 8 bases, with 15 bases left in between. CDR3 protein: CASSLAVGGGSTQYF. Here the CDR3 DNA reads TGTGCCAGCAGCTTAGCGGTAGGGGGGGGTAGTACGCAGTATTTT.

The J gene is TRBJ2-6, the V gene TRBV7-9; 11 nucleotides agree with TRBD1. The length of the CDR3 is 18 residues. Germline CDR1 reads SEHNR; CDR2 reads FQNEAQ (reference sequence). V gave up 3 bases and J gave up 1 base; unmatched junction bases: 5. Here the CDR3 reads CASSFAGTGGSGANVLTF. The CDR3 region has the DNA TGTGCCAGCAGCTTTGCCGGGACAGGGGGGTCTGGGGCCAACGTCCTGACTTTC. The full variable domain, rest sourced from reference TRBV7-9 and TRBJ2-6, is DTGVSQNPRHKITKRGQNVTFRCDPISEHNRLYWYRQTLGQGPEFLTYFQNEAQLEKSRLLSDRFSAERPKGSFSTLEIQRTEQGDSAMYLCASSFAGTGGSGANVLTFGAGSRLTVL.

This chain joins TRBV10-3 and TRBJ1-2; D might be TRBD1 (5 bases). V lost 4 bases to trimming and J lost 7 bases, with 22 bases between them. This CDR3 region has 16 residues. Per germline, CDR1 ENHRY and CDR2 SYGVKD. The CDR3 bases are TGTGCCATCAGTGGCTTGTCAGGGAATCTATTAGCTGGCTACACCTTC. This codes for CAISGLSGNLLAGYTF.

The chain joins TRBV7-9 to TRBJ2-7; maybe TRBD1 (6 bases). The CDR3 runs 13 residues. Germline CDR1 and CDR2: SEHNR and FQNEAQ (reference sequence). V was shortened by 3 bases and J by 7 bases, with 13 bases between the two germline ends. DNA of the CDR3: TGTGCCAGCAGCTTCGAACAGGGTAGTGAGCAGTACTTC. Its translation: CASSFEQGSEQYF.

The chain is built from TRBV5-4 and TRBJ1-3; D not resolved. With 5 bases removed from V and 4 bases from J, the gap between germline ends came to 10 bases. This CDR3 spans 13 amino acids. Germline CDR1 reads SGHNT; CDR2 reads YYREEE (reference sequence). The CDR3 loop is CASSDTPGNTIYF. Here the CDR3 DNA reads TGTGCCAGCAGTGACACACCAGGAAACACCATATATTTT.

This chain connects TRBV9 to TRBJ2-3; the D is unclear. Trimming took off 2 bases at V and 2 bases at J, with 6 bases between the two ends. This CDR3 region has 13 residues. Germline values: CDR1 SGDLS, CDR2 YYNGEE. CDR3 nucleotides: TGTGCCAGCAGCGTCCTATCCACAGATACGCAGTATTTT. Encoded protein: CASSVLSTDTQYF.

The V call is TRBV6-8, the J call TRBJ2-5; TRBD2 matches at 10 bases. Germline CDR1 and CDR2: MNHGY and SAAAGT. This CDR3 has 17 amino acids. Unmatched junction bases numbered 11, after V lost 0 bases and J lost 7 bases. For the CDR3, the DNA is TGTGCCAGCAGTTACTCGGAGCGGGGGGGCCGGTGTGGGACCCAGTACTTC. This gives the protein CASSYSERGGRCGTQYF.

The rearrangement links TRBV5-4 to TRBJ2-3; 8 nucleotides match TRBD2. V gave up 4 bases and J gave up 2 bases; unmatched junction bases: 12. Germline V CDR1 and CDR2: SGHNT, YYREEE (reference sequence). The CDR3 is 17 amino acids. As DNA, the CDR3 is TGTGCCAGCAGCCCCGGGGGGGGAAATAAATTCACAGATACGCAGTATTTT. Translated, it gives CASSPGGGNKFTDTQYF. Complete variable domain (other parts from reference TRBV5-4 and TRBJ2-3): ETGVTQSPTHLIKTRGQQVTLRCSSQSGHNTVSWYQQALGQGPQFIFQYYREEENGRGNFPPRFSGLQFPNYSSELNVNALELDDSALYLCASSPGGGNKFTDTQYFGPGTRLTVL.

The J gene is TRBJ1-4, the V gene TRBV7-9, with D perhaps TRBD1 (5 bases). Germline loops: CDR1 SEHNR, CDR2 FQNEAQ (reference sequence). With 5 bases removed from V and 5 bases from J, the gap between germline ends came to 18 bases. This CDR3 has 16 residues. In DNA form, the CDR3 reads TGTGCCAGCAGCCCGGCCGCACCCCGGGGGAATGAAAAACTGTTTTTT. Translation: CASSPAAPRGNEKLFF. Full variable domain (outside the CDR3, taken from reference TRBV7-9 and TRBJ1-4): DTGVSQNPRHKITKRGQNVTFRCDPISEHNRLYWYRQTLGQGPEFLTYFQNEAQLEKSRLLSDRFSAERPKGSFSTLEIQRTEQGDSAMYLCASSPAAPRGNEKLFFGSGTQLSVL.

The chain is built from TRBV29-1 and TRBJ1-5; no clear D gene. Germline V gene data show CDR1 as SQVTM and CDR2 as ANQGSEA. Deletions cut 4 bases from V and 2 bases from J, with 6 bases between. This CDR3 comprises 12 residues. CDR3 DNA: TGCAGCGTTGCGGTCGGCAATCAGCCCCAGCATTTT. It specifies CSVAVGNQPQHF.

CDR3 protein: CASSQVFVSQETQYF. Here the CDR3 DNA reads TGTGCCAGCAGCCAAGTTTTTGTCAGCCAAGAGACCCAGTACTTC. The rearrangement joins TRBV14 to TRBJ2-5; D unclear. V gave up 1 base and J gave up 1 base, with 10 bases separating them. Germline values: CDR1 SGHDN, CDR2 FVKESK. The CDR3 spans 15 residues.

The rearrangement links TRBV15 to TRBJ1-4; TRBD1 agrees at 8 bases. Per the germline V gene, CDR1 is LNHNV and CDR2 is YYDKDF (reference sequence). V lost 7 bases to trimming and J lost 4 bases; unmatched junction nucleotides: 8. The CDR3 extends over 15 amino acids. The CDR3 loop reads CATTPGTGRNEKLFF. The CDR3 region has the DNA TGTGCCACCACCCCTGGGACAGGCCGTAATGAAAAACTGTTTTTT. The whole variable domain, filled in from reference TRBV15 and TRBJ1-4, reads DAMVIQNPRYQVTQFGKPVTLSCSQTLNHNVMYWYQQKSSQAPKLLFHYYDKDFNNEADTPDNFQSRRPNTSFCFLDIRSPGLGDTAMYLCATTPGTGRNEKLFFGSGTQLSVL.

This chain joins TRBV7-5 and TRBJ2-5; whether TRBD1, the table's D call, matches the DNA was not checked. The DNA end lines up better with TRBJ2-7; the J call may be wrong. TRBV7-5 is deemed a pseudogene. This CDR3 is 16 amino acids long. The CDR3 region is CVRSLWDRDSSYEQYF. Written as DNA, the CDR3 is TGTGTCAGAAGCTTATGGGACAGGGATAGCTCCTACGAGCAGTACTTC.

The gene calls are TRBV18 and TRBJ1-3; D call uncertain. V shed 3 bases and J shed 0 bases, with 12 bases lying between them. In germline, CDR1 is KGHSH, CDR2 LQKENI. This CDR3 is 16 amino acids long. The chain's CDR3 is CASSPAAPSSGNTIYF. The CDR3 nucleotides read TGTGCCAGCTCACCCGCGGCACCGAGCTCTGGAAACACCATATATTTT.

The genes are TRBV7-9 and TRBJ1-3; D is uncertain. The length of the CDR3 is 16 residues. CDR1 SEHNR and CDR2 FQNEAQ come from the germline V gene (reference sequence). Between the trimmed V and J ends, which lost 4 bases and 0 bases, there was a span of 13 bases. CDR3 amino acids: CASSSMEVISGNTIYF. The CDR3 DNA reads TGTGCCAGCAGCTCGATGGAGGTGATCTCTGGAAACACCATATATTTT.

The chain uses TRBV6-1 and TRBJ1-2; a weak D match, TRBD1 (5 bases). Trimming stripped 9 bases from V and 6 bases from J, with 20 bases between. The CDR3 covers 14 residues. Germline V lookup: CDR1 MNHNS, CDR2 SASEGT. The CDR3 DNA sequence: TGTGCCAGTCTAGAGCTTAGGGGAATCCATGGCTACACCTTC. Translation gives CASLELRGIHGYTF.

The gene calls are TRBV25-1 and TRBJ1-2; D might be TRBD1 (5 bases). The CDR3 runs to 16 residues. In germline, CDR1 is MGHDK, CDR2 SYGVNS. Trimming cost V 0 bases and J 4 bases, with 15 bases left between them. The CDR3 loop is CASSEYTDRGLYGYTF. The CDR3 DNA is TGTGCCAGCAGTGAATATACAGATCGGGGACTCTATGGCTACACCTTC.